A single T cell receptor beta chain is shown here with its context. This sample is drawn from a study of blood T cell repertoires in COVID-19. Study-level background: Italy, Spain and the United States were the sources of the convalescent and acute COVID-19 samples.

In the authors' methods: Quantification of nucleated cells was approximated via reference gene primer amplification. Only in-frame clones appear in the TCRdb table, and some are missing; sequencing was by immunoSEQ multiplex PCR. The V and J calls and the clone size are those of that table, but D and trimming were determined from the DNA. Among roughly 290,000 clones listed, approximately 89% were seen once. From germline, CDR1 is SGDLS and CDR2 YYNGEE. V was shortened by 0 bases and J by 3 bases, with 10 bases between the two germline ends. This CDR3 has 14 residues. The sequence was collected from a woman between 45 and 60 years old who had recovered from COVID-19. Sequencing input: peripheral blood. The chain employs TRBV9 and TRBJ2-7, with unresolved D. CDR3: CASSVDEQSYEQYF. The DNA of the CDR3 is TGTGCCAGCAGCGTAGACGAACAGAGCTACGAGCAGTACTTC.